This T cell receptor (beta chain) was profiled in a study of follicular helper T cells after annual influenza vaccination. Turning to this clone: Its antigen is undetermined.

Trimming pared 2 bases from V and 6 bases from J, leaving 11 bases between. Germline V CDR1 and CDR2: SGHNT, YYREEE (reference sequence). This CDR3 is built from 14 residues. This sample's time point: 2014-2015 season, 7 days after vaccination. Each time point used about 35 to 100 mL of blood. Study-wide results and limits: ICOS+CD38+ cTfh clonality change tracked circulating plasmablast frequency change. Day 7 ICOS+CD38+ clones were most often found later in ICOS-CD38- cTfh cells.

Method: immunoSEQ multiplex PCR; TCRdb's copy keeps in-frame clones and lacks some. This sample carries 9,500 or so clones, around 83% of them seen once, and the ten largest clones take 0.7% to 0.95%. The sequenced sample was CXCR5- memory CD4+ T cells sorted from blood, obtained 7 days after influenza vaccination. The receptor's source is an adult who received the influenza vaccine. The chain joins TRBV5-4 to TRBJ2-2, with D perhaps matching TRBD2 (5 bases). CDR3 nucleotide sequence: TGTGCCAGCAGCTTTCTGGCGGAGGCCGGGGAGCTGTTTTTT. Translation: CASSFLAEAGELFF.